This T cell receptor (beta chain) originates from a study of low-dose radiotherapy and immunotherapy resistance in tumors. Study background: Aspirin was taken orally at 300 mg daily by patients, and this continued for four cycles from cycle 1 day 1.

Time point indicated: after trial treatment. Treatment reported: LDRT plus nivolumab, ipilimumab, low-dose cyclophosphamide and aspirin (RACIN trial). Treatment combined nivolumab, ipilimumab, aspirin, low-dose cyclophosphamide and low-dose radiotherapy in a dose-escalation trial. Alpha- and beta-chain coverage of first-strand cDNA came from TRAV- and TRBV-specific primers. TCR amplification involved approximately 20 PCR cycles with a constant-region primer and V-primer adapter. Isolated mRNA was amplified by in vitro transcription. Using its own MiXCR run on the reads, TCRdb lists one record per CDR3 protein. The table has roughly 32,000 distinct CDR3 sequences, around 47% seen once. The table lists this clonotype with many counts. This CDR3 comprises 14 residues. The V end lost 4 bases, the J end lost 2 bases, and 12 bases lay between the germline ends. The germline gives CDR1 SGHAT, CDR2 FQNNGV.

Sequences were derived from PBMCs, sampled after low-dose radiotherapy plus immunotherapy. The chain recombines TRBV11-2 with TRBJ2-7; weak D call: TRBD2 (6 bases). The receptor comes from a male donor with gallbladder cancer. The CDR3 is CASSSEGGPYEQYF. CDR3 bases: TGTGCCAGCAGCTCAGAGGGAGGTCCCTACGAGCAGTACTTC.